The 30 T cell receptor beta chains given below trace back to one sample, sequenced in a study of blood T cell repertoires in COVID-19. TCRdb's table, derived via immunoSEQ multiplex PCR, lists solely in-frame clones and lacks some. The repertoire has some 240,000 clones, roughly 81% of them found once; the top ten carry 6.6%. Input material: PBMCs or T cells enriched from blood (not recorded which). The origin of the receptors is a woman in her forties or fifties who had been exposed to COVID-19.

The V gene is TRBV7-3, the J gene TRBJ2-3, with D maybe TRBD2 (6 bases). This CDR3 has 18 residues. Germline V gives CDR1 SGHTA, CDR2 FQGTGA. The ends were cut back, 2 bases at V and 0 bases at J, with 18 bases in the middle. The CDR3 nucleotides are TGTGCCAGCAGCTTAGGGGGGACGGCTAAAGTGAGCACAGATACGCAGTATTTT. Translating it yields CASSLGGTAKVSTDTQYF.

The gene calls are TRBV19 and TRBJ1-6; 10 positions match TRBD1. From germline, CDR1 is LNHDA and CDR2 SQIVND (reference sequence). The CDR3 covers 15 residues. Germline trimming cut 5 bases from V and 8 bases from J; bases unmatched to any gene: 6. The CDR3 loop reads CASSLRDRGDSPLHF. The CDR3 DNA follows: TGTGCCAGTAGTCTGCGGGACAGGGGAGATTCACCCCTCCACTTT.

This clone showed up just once. The chain is built from TRBV9 and TRBJ1-4; 8 nucleotides agree with TRBD1. In germline, CDR1 is SGDLS, CDR2 YYNGEE. The CDR3 has 14 residues. After removal of 0 bases from V and 8 bases from J, the junction contained 3 bases not matched to a gene. CDR3 sequence (DNA): TGTGCCAGCAGCGTAGCGGACAGGGAAGAAAAACTGTTTTTT. The encoded protein is CASSVADREEKLFF.

The chain is built from TRBV29-1 and TRBJ2-1, with 7 bases fitting TRBD1. CDR3 length: 15 residues. V lost 1 base and J lost 5; bases outside the gene matches: 8. CDR1 is SQVTM, CDR2 ANQGSEA, per germline. Here the CDR3 reads CSVEGQQGSNNEQFF. The DNA of the CDR3 is TGCAGCGTTGAAGGGCAACAGGGGAGTAACAATGAGCAGTTCTTC.

The chain employs TRBV18 and TRBJ2-2; 8 positions match TRBD2. CDR3 length: 16 amino acids. From germline, CDR1 is KGHSH and CDR2 LQKENI. V dropped 3 bases and J dropped 1; count of bases not matched to a gene: 4. DNA of the CDR3: TGTGCCAGCTCACCCCCGGGACTAGAGAACACCGGGGAGCTGTTTTTT. This codes for CASSPPGLENTGELFF.

The chain has TRBV19 and TRBJ1-2; 9 bases agree with TRBD1. J gave up 5 bases and V 5 bases, and 6 bases lay outside the gene matches. CDR3 length equals 14 residues. Germline CDR1 reads LNHDA; CDR2 reads SQIVND (reference sequence). The CDR3 is CASSVGQGKYGYTF. CDR3 DNA: TGTGCCAGTAGTGTAGGACAGGGGAAGTATGGCTACACCTTC.

V is TRBV6-5 and J is TRBJ2-7; tentative D call: TRBD2 (5 bases). Trimming took 7 bases from V and 7 from J, leaving 20 bases between them. This CDR3 contains 14 residues. The germline gives CDR1 MNHEY, CDR2 SVGAGI. DNA for the CDR3: TGTGCCAGCATCCGGGATCCCCTCCCTCAAGAGCAGTACTTC. It is translated as CASIRDPLPQEQYF.

This clone was seen a few times. This chain connects TRBV6-1 to TRBJ2-7; no reliable D call. Germline-derived CDR1 and CDR2 are MNHNS and SASEGT. The ends were cut back, 8 bases at V and 0 bases at J, with 11 bases in the middle. This CDR3 is 13 amino acids long. CDR3 nucleotide sequence: TGTGCCAGCGTAGACACAAGCTCCTACGAGCAGTACTTC. This gives the protein CASVDTSSYEQYF.

V and J are TRBV2 and TRBJ2-1; 13 positions match TRBD2. Per germline, CDR1 SNHLY and CDR2 FYNNEI. The CDR3 covers 18 residues. V shed 6 bases and J 7 bases; nucleotides not matched to a gene: 15. The CDR3 DNA is TGTGCCAGCAGAAAGGGACTAGCGGGGATTGGGTTATGGAATGAGCAGTTCTTC. Protein: CASRKGLAGIGLWNEQFF.

This sequence joins TRBV19 and TRBJ1-1; possibly TRBD1 for D (6 bases). The CDR3 runs 15 residues. Germline CDR1 and CDR2: LNHDA and SQIVND (reference sequence). Trimming removed 1 base from V and 0 bases from J, with 9 bases in between. The CDR3 sequence is CASSIGDTMNTEAFF. CDR3 bases: TGTGCCAGTAGTATAGGGGACACTATGAACACTGAAGCTTTCTTT.

The J gene is TRBJ2-6, the V gene TRBV27; tentative D call: TRBD1 (6 bases). CDR1 is MNHEY, CDR2 SMNVEV, per germline (reference sequence). V gave up 7 bases and J gave up 2 bases, with 24 bases separating them. This CDR3 is built from 19 residues. CDR3 in amino acids: CASTSETPLRGAGANVLTF. The CDR3 DNA reads TGTGCCAGCACCTCAGAGACCCCCCTCAGGGGCGCTGGGGCCAACGTCCTGACTTTC.

V gene TRBV19 combines with J gene TRBJ2-2; 7 bases line up with TRBD2. Trimming removed 5 bases from V and 3 bases from J; junction bases left unmatched: 18. Germline-derived CDR1 and CDR2 are LNHDA and SQIVND (reference sequence). The CDR3 consists of 19 residues. CDR3 DNA: TGTGCCAGTAGTCCCGAACCCCTTCTACGGGGGAGGGACACCGGGGAGCTGTTTTTT. Amino acids: CASSPEPLLRGRDTGELFF.

This chain joins TRBV6-5 and TRBJ1-6, with D uncertain. Trimming pared 5 bases from V and 10 bases from J, leaving 9 bases between. CDR1 is MNHEY and CDR2 is SVGAGI in the germline V gene. The CDR3 is 12 amino acids. CDR3 residues: CASSLNRSPLHF. Here the CDR3 DNA reads TGTGCCAGCAGTCTGAATAGATCACCCCTCCACTTT.

The V and J genes are TRBV3-1 (or the pseudogene TRBV3-2) and TRBJ2-7; D perhaps matches TRBD2 (5 bases). The CDR3 loop spans 14 amino acids. Trimming left V 3 bases short and J 3 bases short, with 12 bases between. The germline V gene encodes CDR1 LGHDT and CDR2 YNNKEL (reference sequence). The CDR3: CASSQGLGSYEQYF. Here the CDR3 DNA reads TGTGCCAGCAGCCAGGGTTTGGGGAGCTACGAGCAGTACTTC.

The chain joins TRBV9 to TRBJ2-3, with TRBD2 as a possible D gene (5 bases). The germline V gene encodes CDR1 SGDLS and CDR2 YYNGEE. The CDR3 totals 13 residues. Trimming took 2 bases from V and 7 from J, leaving 11 bases between them. CDR3 loop: CASSVELGYTQYF. Here the CDR3 DNA reads TGTGCCAGCAGCGTCGAACTAGGGTATACGCAGTATTTT. Full variable domain (missing parts from reference TRBV9 and TRBJ2-3): DSGVTQTPKHLITATGQRVTLRCSPRSGDLSVYWYQQSLDQGLQFLIQYYNGEERAKGNILERFSAQQFPDLHSELNLSSLELGDSALYFCASSVELGYTQYFGPGTRLTVL.

This clone was detected a few times. The rearrangement links TRBV5-4 to TRBJ1-4; 10 bases line up with TRBD1. CDR1 and CDR2 (germline): SGHNT, YYREEE (reference sequence). The CDR3 is 15 residues long. V dropped 3 bases and J dropped 8; count of bases not matched to a gene: 7. The CDR3 nucleotides read TGTGCCAGCAGCTCCCCGGACAGGGGGAAGGAAAAACTGTTTTTT. Its protein is CASSSPDRGKEKLFF.

This clone was detected only once. This rearrangement joins TRBV18 to TRBJ1-1, with 7 bases aligning to TRBD1. Per the germline V gene, CDR1 is KGHSH and CDR2 is LQKENI. The junction had 9 bases not matched to a gene; V was cut back by 4 bases and J by 1 base. The CDR3 sequence is 16 residues long. The CDR3 loop is CASSRLNRGGNTEAFF. The CDR3 nucleotides read TGTGCCAGCTCACGACTTAACAGGGGAGGGAACACTGAAGCTTTCTTT.

The V call is TRBV7-9, the J call TRBJ1-2; no clear D gene. Germline-derived CDR1 and CDR2 are SEHNR and FQNEAQ (reference sequence). The germline V and J ends were trimmed by 5 bases and 5 bases, with 9 bases remaining between them. The CDR3 extends over 12 amino acids. The CDR3 nucleotides read TGTGCCAGCAGCCCAAGGGAGTATGGCTACACCTTC. Amino acid sequence: CASSPREYGYTF.

This chain links TRBV13 with TRBJ1-1; 10 nucleotides match TRBD1. V lost 4 bases and J lost 4; bases outside the gene matches: 6. The CDR3 loop spans 15 amino acids. Germline V gene sequence: CDR1 PRHDT, CDR2 FYEKMQ (reference sequence). CDR3 nucleotides: TGTGCCAGCAGCTCATTTGGGACAGGGGCCACTGAAGCTTTCTTT. Protein: CASSSFGTGATEAFF.

This clone was counted a few times. The chain is built from TRBV18 and TRBJ2-1; TRBD2 matches at 10 bases. The CDR3 sequence is 16 residues long. In germline, CDR1 is KGHSH, CDR2 LQKENI. J lost 3 bases, V lost 4 bases, and 6 bases had no gene match. CDR3 amino acids: CASSLQRGGYYNEQFF. CDR3 DNA: TGTGCCAGCTCACTCCAGCGGGGGGGCTACTACAATGAGCAGTTCTTC.

The V gene is TRBV6-5, the J gene TRBJ1-2; D ambiguous. Germline CDR1 reads MNHEY; CDR2 reads SVGAGI. Trimming stripped 6 bases from V and 2 bases from J, with 4 bases between. CDR3 length: 11 residues. In DNA form, the CDR3 reads TGTGCCAGCAGAGAGAACTATGGCTACACCTTC. This translates into CASRENYGYTF.

The rearrangement uses TRBV30 and TRBJ1-3; D may be TRBD1 (5 bases). The V end lost 2 bases, the J end lost 0 bases, and 14 bases lay between the germline ends. Per the germline V gene, CDR1 is GTSNPN and CDR2 is SVGIG (reference sequence). CDR3 length: 16 amino acids. CDR3 residues: CAWSQGHLDSGNTIYF. Written as DNA, the CDR3 is TGTGCCTGGAGTCAAGGACACCTCGACTCTGGAAACACCATATATTTT.

CDR3: CAWRDPLPGQATDTQYF. As DNA, the CDR3 is TGTGCCTGGAGAGACCCTCTCCCGGGACAGGCCACAGATACGCAGTATTTT. The chain has TRBV30 and TRBJ2-3; 8 bases match TRBD1. Per the germline V gene, CDR1 is GTSNPN and CDR2 is SVGIG (reference sequence). V lost 3 bases and J lost 2; bases outside the gene matches: 13. The CDR3 loop spans 17 amino acids.

This clone was detected once. This chain links TRBV18 with TRBJ1-3; 7 nucleotides line up with TRBD1. The CDR3 contains 20 residues. The V gene end was trimmed by 2 bases and the J gene end by 0 bases; junction bases not matched to a gene: 16. Per the germline V gene, CDR1 is KGHSH and CDR2 is LQKENI. CDR3 sequence reads: CASSPATGTFFLSSGNTIYF. In DNA, the CDR3 is TGTGCCAGCTCACCAGCGACAGGGACTTTCTTCTTAAGCTCTGGAAACACCATATATTTT.

The CDR3 protein is CASSDGSSYNSPLHF. The CDR3 nucleotides are TGTGCCAGCAGCGACGGGAGCTCCTATAATTCACCCCTCCACTTT. The gene calls are TRBV5-4 and TRBJ1-6; D call uncertain. CDR3 length: 15 residues. Trimming left V 4 bases short and J 0 bases short, with 8 bases between. Germline lookup yields CDR1 SGHNT and CDR2 YYREEE (reference sequence).

The chain carries TRBV5-1 and TRBJ2-3, with a weak D call TRBD1 (6 bases). The CDR3 has 15 residues. CDR1 and CDR2 (germline): SGHRS, YFSETQ. Trimming left V 0 bases short and J 2 bases short, with 10 bases between. The CDR3 is CASSLAGVATDTQYF. The DNA for the CDR3 is TGCGCCAGCAGCTTGGCAGGGGTTGCCACAGATACGCAGTATTTT.

CDR3 in DNA: TGTGCCAGCAGCCAAGATTGGACAGGGGGCGATGAAAACACCATATATTTT. Protein sequence: CASSQDWTGGDENTIYF. V gene TRBV3-1 (or the pseudogene TRBV3-2) combines with J gene TRBJ1-3; 11 bases map to TRBD1. The V gene's germline CDR1 is LGHDT and CDR2 YNNKEL (reference sequence). CDR3 length: 17 amino acids. V trimming: 0 bases; J trimming: 6 bases; junction bases outside the gene matches: 7.

The gene calls are TRBV7-9 and TRBJ2-1; 9 bases are a match to TRBD2. Germline V gene lookup returns CDR1 SEHNR and CDR2 FQNEAQ (reference sequence). The CDR3 length is 15 residues. The ends lost 2 bases at V and 2 bases at J; junction bases unmatched: 1. The CDR3 is CASSLLAGTYNEQFF. CDR3 in DNA: TGTGCCAGCAGCTTACTAGCGGGGACCTACAATGAGCAGTTCTTC.

The V call is TRBV5-1, the J call TRBJ2-3; D remains unclear. The V gene lost 0 bases and the J gene lost 5 bases, with 7 bases spanning the gap. This CDR3 is built from 13 residues. Germline values: CDR1 SGHRS, CDR2 YFSETQ. CDR3 DNA sequence: TGCGCCAGCAGCTTGGACTACGTAGATACGCAGTATTTT. Translation: CASSLDYVDTQYF.

The chain joins TRBV5-6 to TRBJ1-4; D is uncertain. The V and J ends lost 0 bases and 14 bases respectively, with 11 bases between them. The V gene's germline CDR1 is SGHDT and CDR2 YYEEEE. The CDR3 length is 12 residues. CDR3: CASSLGDTTLFF. The DNA for the CDR3 is TGTGCCAGCAGCTTGGGCGACACCACTCTGTTTTTT.